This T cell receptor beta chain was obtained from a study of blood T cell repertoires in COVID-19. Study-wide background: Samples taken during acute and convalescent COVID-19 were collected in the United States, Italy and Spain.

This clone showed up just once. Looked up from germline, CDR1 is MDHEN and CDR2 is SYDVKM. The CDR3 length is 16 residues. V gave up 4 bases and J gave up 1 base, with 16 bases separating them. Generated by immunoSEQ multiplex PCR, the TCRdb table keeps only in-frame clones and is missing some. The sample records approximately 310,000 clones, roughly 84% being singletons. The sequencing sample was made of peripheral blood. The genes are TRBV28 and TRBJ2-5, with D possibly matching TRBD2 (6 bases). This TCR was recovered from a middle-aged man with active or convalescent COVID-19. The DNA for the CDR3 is TGTGCCAGCAGTTCAACACGACTAGGGCTCCAAGAGACCCAGTACTTC. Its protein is CASSSTRLGLQETQYF.